The 25 T cell receptor beta chains given below trace back to one sample, sequenced in a study of OX40 agonist ivuxolimab in advanced cancers. Sequencing used immunoSEQ multiplex PCR; TCRdb keeps in-frame clones, though not all of them. The sample consists of 85,000 to 95,000 clones, 85% to 90% of them appearing once. This material consisted of CD4+ or CD8+ T cells sorted from blood, taken in a trial of the OX40 agonist ivuxolimab. The receptors stem from an adult with an advanced solid tumor such as melanoma, head and neck, liver or kidney cancer.

This rearrangement joins TRBV6-1 to TRBJ2-2, with 9 bases lining up with TRBD2. The CDR3 is 15 residues long. Trimming at V came to 7 bases and at J to 1 base, leaving 4 bases not matched to a gene. Per the germline V gene, CDR1 is MNHNS and CDR2 is SASEGT. CDR3 bases: TGTGCCAGCAACCGTAGCGGGGGGAACACCGGGGAGCTGTTTTTT. Translating it yields CASNRSGGNTGELFF.

This clone was observed a single time. This rearrangement joins TRBV7-9 to TRBJ1-1, with no clear D. V was clipped by 5 bases and J by 1 base, with 14 bases between them. This CDR3 contains 15 residues. Germline CDR1 reads SEHNR; CDR2 reads FQNEAQ (reference sequence). The CDR3: CASSPKGAWNTEAFF. In nucleotides, the CDR3 is TGTGCCAGCAGCCCGAAAGGAGCATGGAACACTGAAGCTTTCTTT.

The chain recombines TRBV27 with TRBJ1-1, with 8 positions matching TRBD1. Trimming removed 4 bases from V and 6 bases from J; junction bases left unmatched: 7. Germline assignment: CDR1 MNHEY and CDR2 SMNVEV (reference sequence). This CDR3 has 14 amino acids. DNA for the CDR3: TGTGCCAGCAGTTGGACAGGGAGGGTCCCTGAAGCTTTCTTT. Translating it yields CASSWTGRVPEAFF.

The V and J genes are TRBV28 and TRBJ1-2; no definite D call. The V gene lost 1 base and the J gene lost 5 bases, with 5 bases spanning the gap. This CDR3 comprises 12 residues. Germline V gives CDR1 MDHEN, CDR2 SYDVKM. CDR3 in DNA: TGTGCCAGCAGTTTATCTCTTTATGGCTACACCTTC. This translates into CASSLSLYGYTF.

This clone was seen only once. The chain employs TRBV10-3 and TRBJ2-3, with TRBD1 matching over 8 bases. Per the germline V gene, CDR1 is ENHRY and CDR2 is SYGVKD. The CDR3 runs 11 residues. Trimming at V came to 11 bases and at J to 5 bases, leaving 3 bases not matched to a gene. Here the CDR3 DNA reads TGTGCCGTTACAGGGGGAGATACGCAGTATTTT. This codes for CAVTGGDTQYF.

J is TRBJ2-7 and V is TRBV6-6; D ambiguous. The CDR3 contains 11 residues. Trimming removed 5 bases at V and 10 bases at J, with 12 bases between. Germline-derived CDR1 and CDR2 are MNHNY and SVGAGI (reference sequence). The CDR3 sequence: CASSDTATQYF. The CDR3 DNA follows: TGTGCCAGCAGTGACACCGCTACTCAGTACTTC.

The rearrangement uses TRBV19 and TRBJ1-1, with D possibly TRBD1 on 6 matching bases. V was trimmed by 7 bases and J by 2 bases, leaving 11 bases between them. The CDR3 is made up of 13 amino acids. CDR1 LNHDA and CDR2 SQIVND come from the germline V gene (reference sequence). The CDR3 coding sequence is TGTGCCAGTATCGACAGGTTCAACACTGAAGCTTTCTTT. It yields the protein CASIDRFNTEAFF.

The genes are TRBV5-1 and TRBJ2-3; 7 bases are a match to TRBD1. V gave up 3 bases and J gave up 1 base; unmatched junction bases: 2. The CDR3 sequence is 14 residues long. Looked up from germline, CDR1 is SGHRS and CDR2 is YFSETQ. In nucleotides, the CDR3 is TGCGCCAGCAGCTACGACAGGGGCACAGATACGCAGTATTTT. This translates into CASSYDRGTDTQYF. The full variable domain, completed using reference TRBV5-1 and TRBJ2-3, is KAGVTQTPRYLIKTRGQQVTLSCSPISGHRSVSWYQQTPGQGLQFLFEYFSETQRNKGNFPGRFSGRQFSNSRSEMNVSTLELGDSALYLCASSYDRGTDTQYFGPGTRLTVL.

The chain joins TRBV27 to TRBJ1-5, with a possible D match to TRBD1 (5 bases). The germline V and J ends were trimmed by 6 bases and 0 bases, with 12 bases remaining between them. Germline V gene lookup returns CDR1 MNHEY and CDR2 SMNVEV (reference sequence). This CDR3 has 15 amino acids. This chain's CDR3 is CASRREGNSNQPQHF. The CDR3 region has the DNA TGTGCCAGCAGAAGGGAGGGGAATAGCAATCAGCCCCAGCATTTT.

This sequence joins TRBV18 and TRBJ2-7; 7 nucleotides agree with TRBD1. The CDR3 is 14 amino acids. V dropped 3 bases and J dropped 2; count of bases not matched to a gene: 4. Germline CDR1 KGHSH, CDR2 LQKENI. The CDR3 region has the DNA TGTGCCAGCTCACCGGGACAGAATCCCTACGAGCAGTACTTC. Amino acids: CASSPGQNPYEQYF.

This chain connects TRBV27 to TRBJ2-7; 13 bases map to TRBD2. The CDR3 covers 19 residues. V dropped 6 bases and J dropped 7; count of bases not matched to a gene: 21. Germline CDR1 reads MNHEY; CDR2 reads SMNVEV (reference sequence). This CDR3 is CASSKLQGILAGGPEEQYF. The CDR3 region has the DNA TGTGCCAGCAGCAAACTACAGGGGATACTAGCGGGAGGGCCGGAAGAGCAGTACTTC.

The V call is TRBV11-2, the J call TRBJ1-5, with 12 bases that match TRBD1. Trimming removed 5 bases from V and 7 bases from J; junction bases left unmatched: 6. Germline V gene data show CDR1 as SGHAT and CDR2 as FQNNGV. The CDR3 loop spans 15 amino acids. CDR3 protein: CASSEGTGGPQPQHF. DNA for the CDR3: TGTGCCAGCAGCGAGGGGACAGGGGGCCCCCAGCCCCAGCATTTT.

Here the CDR3 reads CASSYRRLAGYTDTQYF. The CDR3 nucleotides read TGTGCCAGCAGCTACAGAAGACTAGCGGGATACACAGATACGCAGTATTTT. The gene calls are TRBV13 and TRBJ2-3; 11 nucleotides line up with TRBD2. The length of the CDR3 is 17 residues. Germline loops: CDR1 PRHDT, CDR2 FYEKMQ (reference sequence). With V trimmed by 4 bases and J by 2 bases, 8 bases remained unmatched.

As regards this clone: One end of the junction fails to match germline, which may point to a read error. The V call is TRBV6-6, the J call TRBJ2-1, with D perhaps given as TRBD1 or TRBD2 (5 bases each). Germline CDR1 MNHNY, CDR2 SVGAGI (reference sequence). The CDR3 extends over 15 amino acids. CDR3 coding DNA: TGTGTCAGCAGTTACGTCGCTGGGGGAGACAATGAGCAGTTCTTC. This codes for CVSSYVAGGDNEQFF.

The gene calls are TRBV5-4 and TRBJ2-7, with TRBD2 matching 14 bases. The CDR3 covers 17 residues. From germline, CDR1 is SGHNT and CDR2 YYREEE (reference sequence). V was clipped by 4 bases and J by 6 bases; unmatched bases: 12. CDR3 sequence: CASSVGLAGVDKSEQYF. In DNA form, the CDR3 reads TGTGCCAGCAGCGTGGGACTAGCGGGAGTCGATAAGTCCGAGCAGTACTTC.

The V and J genes are TRBV18 and TRBJ1-5; 7 nucleotides match TRBD1. CDR1 is KGHSH and CDR2 is LQKENI in the germline V gene. The CDR3 length is 15 residues. V lost 1 base, J lost 4 bases, and 4 bases stayed unmatched. The CDR3, as DNA: TGTGCCAGCTCACCACTACAGACAGGGAATCAGCCCCAGCATTTT. Protein: CASSPLQTGNQPQHF.

V is TRBV19 and J is TRBJ2-7; possibly TRBD1 or TRBD2 for D (6 bases each). V gave up 3 bases and J gave up 1 base, with 13 bases separating them. CDR3 length equals 15 residues. Germline loops: CDR1 LNHDA, CDR2 SQIVND (reference sequence). The CDR3 spells CASSMGGQPSYEQYF. CDR3 DNA: TGTGCCAGTAGTATGGGAGGACAGCCGTCCTACGAGCAGTACTTC.

The gene calls are TRBV28 and TRBJ1-4; D not certain. The V gene's germline CDR1 is MDHEN and CDR2 SYDVKM. Trimming cost V 7 bases and J 0 bases, with 9 bases left between them. This CDR3 region has 14 residues. The CDR3 nucleotides read TGTGCCAGCAACGGGAGCCCAACTAATGAAAAACTGTTTTTT. Protein product: CASNGSPTNEKLFF.

The chain couples TRBV2 to TRBJ1-4, with D possibly matching TRBD1 (5 bases). The CDR3 is made up of 13 amino acids. Trimming shortened V by 4 bases and J by 5 bases, and 8 bases separated the two germline ends. CDR1 is SNHLY, CDR2 FYNNEI, per germline. The DNA of the CDR3 is TGTGCCAGCAGTGGGGGGGGAAATGAAAAACTGTTTTTT. As protein: CASSGGGNEKLFF.

The gene calls are TRBV29-1 and TRBJ1-2; perhaps TRBD1 as D (6 bases). Germline V gene data show CDR1 as SQVTM and CDR2 as ANQGSEA. Trimming took off 1 base at V and 6 bases at J, with 6 bases between the two ends. The CDR3 loop spans 11 amino acids. The CDR3 loop reads CSVEGTDGYTF. CDR3 nucleotide sequence: TGCAGCGTTGAAGGGACAGATGGCTACACCTTC.

V is TRBV7-8 and J is TRBJ2-7, with D perhaps TRBD1 (6 bases). Germline V gene sequence: CDR1 SGHVS, CDR2 FQNEAQ. The CDR3 has 18 residues. V lost 2 bases to trimming and J lost 2 bases, with 22 bases between them. The CDR3 region is CASSLMAGALQGPYEQYF. The CDR3 coding sequence is TGTGCCAGCAGCTTAATGGCAGGGGCCCTACAAGGTCCCTACGAGCAGTACTTC.

Comment on this clone: The same CDR3 arises from other DNA sequences in this sample as well. This chain joins TRBV7-9 and TRBJ1-5, with D maybe TRBD1 (6 bases). The V gene's germline CDR1 is SEHNR and CDR2 FQNEAQ (reference sequence). Trimming shortened V by 2 bases and J by 7 bases, and 12 bases separated the two germline ends. CDR3 length equals 14 residues. For the CDR3, the DNA is TGTGCCAGCAGCTTATCGACAGGTAACCAGCCCCAGCATTTT. It is translated as CASSLSTGNQPQHF.

The chain combines TRBV28 with TRBJ2-3, with 8 bases identical to TRBD1. The CDR3 length is 14 residues. Germline loops: CDR1 MDHEN, CDR2 SYDVKM. The V segment lost 7 bases and the J segment 5 bases; nucleotides outside the gene matches: 8. In DNA form, the CDR3 reads TGTGCCAGCACCCTACAGGGGGAAGGAGATACGCAGTATTTT. It specifies CASTLQGEGDTQYF.

The chain carries TRBV28 and TRBJ2-2; tentatively, D is TRBD2 (6 bases). Trimming removed 2 bases from V and 5 bases from J, with 12 bases in between. Germline CDR1 is MDHEN and CDR2 is SYDVKM. The CDR3 has 15 residues. The CDR3 nucleotides are TGTGCCAGCAGTTTAATTGGGGCGGGAACCGGGGAGCTGTTTTTT. It is translated as CASSLIGAGTGELFF.

This clone was found once. This chain links TRBV30 with TRBJ2-5; 9 nucleotides match TRBD1. Germline values: CDR1 GTSNPN, CDR2 SVGIG (reference sequence). This CDR3 comprises 16 residues. With 1 base clipped from V and 5 bases from J, the junction kept 11 bases outside the gene matches. DNA for the CDR3: TGTGCCTGGAGTGCAGAAACAGGGGGCCGTTGGGAGACCCAGTACTTC. Encoded protein: CAWSAETGGRWETQYF.